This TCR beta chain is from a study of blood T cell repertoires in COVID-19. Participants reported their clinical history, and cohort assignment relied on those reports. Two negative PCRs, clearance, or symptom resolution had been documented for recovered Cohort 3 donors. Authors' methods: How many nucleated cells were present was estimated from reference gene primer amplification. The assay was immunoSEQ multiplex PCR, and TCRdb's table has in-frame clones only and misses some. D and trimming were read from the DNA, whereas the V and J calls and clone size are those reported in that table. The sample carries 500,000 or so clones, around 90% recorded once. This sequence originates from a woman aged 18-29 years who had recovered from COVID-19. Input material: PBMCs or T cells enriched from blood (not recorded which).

The CDR3 sequence is CASSLGGVMGEQYF. CDR3 DNA: TGTGCCAGCAGCTTAGGTGGAGTCATGGGCGAGCAGTACTTC. The chain carries TRBV7-9 and TRBJ2-7; D not resolved. Looked up from germline, CDR1 is SEHNR and CDR2 is FQNEAQ (reference sequence). The CDR3 contains 14 residues. The V gene lost 1 base and the J gene lost 6 bases, with 13 bases spanning the gap.